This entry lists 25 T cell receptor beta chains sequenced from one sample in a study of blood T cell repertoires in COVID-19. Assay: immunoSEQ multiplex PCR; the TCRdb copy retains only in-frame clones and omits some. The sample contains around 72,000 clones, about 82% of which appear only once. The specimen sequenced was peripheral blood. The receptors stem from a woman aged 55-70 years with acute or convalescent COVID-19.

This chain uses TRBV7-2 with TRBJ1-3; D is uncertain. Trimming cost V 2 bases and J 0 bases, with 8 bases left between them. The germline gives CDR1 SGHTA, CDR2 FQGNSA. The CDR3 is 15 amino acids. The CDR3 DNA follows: TGTGCCAGCAGCTTAACAACCAGCTCTGGAAACACCATATATTTT. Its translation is CASSLTTSSGNTIYF.

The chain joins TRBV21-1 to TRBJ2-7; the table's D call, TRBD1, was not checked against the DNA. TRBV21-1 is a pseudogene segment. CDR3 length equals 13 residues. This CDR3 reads CASTDRATYEQYF. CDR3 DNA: TGTGCCAGCACCGACAGGGCTACGTACGAGCAGTACTTC.

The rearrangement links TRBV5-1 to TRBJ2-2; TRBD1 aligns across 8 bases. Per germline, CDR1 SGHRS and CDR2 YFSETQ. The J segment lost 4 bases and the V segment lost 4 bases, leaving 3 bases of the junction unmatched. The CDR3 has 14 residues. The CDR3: CASSIGQGTGELFF. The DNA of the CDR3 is TGCGCCAGCAGCATCGGACAGGGCACCGGGGAGCTGTTTTTT.

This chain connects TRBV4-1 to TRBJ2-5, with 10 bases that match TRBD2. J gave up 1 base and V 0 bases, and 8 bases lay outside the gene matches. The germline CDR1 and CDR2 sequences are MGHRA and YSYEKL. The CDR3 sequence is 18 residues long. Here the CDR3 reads CASSQDPVGLAAQETQYF. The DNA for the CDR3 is TGCGCCAGCAGCCAAGACCCGGTCGGACTAGCGGCCCAAGAGACCCAGTACTTC.

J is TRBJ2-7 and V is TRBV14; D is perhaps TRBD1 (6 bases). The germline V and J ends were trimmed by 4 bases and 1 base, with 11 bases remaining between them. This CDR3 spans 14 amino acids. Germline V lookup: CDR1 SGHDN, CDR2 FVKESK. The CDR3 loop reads CASSLQTGSYEQYF. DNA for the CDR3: TGTGCCAGCAGCCTTCAGACAGGATCCTACGAGCAGTACTTC. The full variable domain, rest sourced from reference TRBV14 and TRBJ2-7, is EAGVTQFPSHSVIEKGQTVTLRCDPISGHDNLYWYRRVMGKEIKFLLHFVKESKQDESGMPNNRFLAERTGGTYSTLKVQPAELEDSGVYFCASSLQTGSYEQYFGPGTRLTVT.

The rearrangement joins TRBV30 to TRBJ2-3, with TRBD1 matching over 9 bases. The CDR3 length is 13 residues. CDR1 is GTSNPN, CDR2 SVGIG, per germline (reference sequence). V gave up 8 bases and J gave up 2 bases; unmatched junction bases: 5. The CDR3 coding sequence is TGTGCCCAAGGGACAGGGCCCACAGATACGCAGTATTTT. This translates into CAQGTGPTDTQYF.

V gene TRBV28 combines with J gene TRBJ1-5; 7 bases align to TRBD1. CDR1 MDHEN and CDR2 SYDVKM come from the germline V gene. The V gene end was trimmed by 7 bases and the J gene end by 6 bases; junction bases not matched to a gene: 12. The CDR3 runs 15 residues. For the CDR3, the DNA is TGTGCCAGCACCTACTCAGGGGGGTTTGGTCAGCCCCAGCATTTT. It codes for CASTYSGGFGQPQHF.

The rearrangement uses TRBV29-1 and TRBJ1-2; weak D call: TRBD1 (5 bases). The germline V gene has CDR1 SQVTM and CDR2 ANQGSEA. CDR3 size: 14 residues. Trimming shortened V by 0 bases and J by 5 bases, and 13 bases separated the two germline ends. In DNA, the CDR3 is TGCAGCGTTGAAGAGTTTCCTGGGACTTATGGCTACACCTTC. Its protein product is CSVEEFPGTYGYTF.

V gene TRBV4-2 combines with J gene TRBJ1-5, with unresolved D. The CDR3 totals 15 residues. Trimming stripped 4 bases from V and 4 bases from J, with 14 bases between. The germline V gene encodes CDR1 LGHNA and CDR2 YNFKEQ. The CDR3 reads CASSPSTGLNQPQHF. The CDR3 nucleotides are TGTGCCAGCAGCCCATCTACTGGACTTAATCAGCCCCAGCATTTT.

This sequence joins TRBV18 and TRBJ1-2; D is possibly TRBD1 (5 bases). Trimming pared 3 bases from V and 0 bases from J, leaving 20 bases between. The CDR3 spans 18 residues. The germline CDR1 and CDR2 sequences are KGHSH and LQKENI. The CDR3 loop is CASSPQQLGTGANYGYTF. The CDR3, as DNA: TGTGCCAGCTCACCCCAACAACTCGGGACTGGGGCTAACTATGGCTACACCTTC. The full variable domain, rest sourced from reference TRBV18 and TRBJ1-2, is NAGVMQNPRHLVRRRGQEARLRCSPMKGHSHVYWYRQLPEEGLKFMVYLQKENIIDESGMPKERFSAEFPKEGPSILRIQQVVRGDSAAYFCASSPQQLGTGANYGYTFGSGTRLTVV.

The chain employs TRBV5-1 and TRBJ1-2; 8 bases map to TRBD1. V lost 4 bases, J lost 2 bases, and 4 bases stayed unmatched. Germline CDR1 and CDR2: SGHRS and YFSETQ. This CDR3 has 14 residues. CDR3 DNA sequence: TGCGCCAGCAGCCCGCGACAGGGGAACTATGGCTACACCTTC. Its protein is CASSPRQGNYGYTF. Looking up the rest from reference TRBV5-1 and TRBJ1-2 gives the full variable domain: KAGVTQTPRYLIKTRGQQVTLSCSPISGHRSVSWYQQTPGQGLQFLFEYFSETQRNKGNFPGRFSGRQFSNSRSEMNVSTLELGDSALYLCASSPRQGNYGYTFGSGTRLTVV.

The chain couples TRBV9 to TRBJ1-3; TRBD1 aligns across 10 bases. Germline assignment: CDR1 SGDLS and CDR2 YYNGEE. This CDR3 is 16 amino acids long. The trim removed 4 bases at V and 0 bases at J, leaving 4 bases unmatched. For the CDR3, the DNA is TGTGCCAGCAGCTCCCGGACAGGGGGCTCTGGAAACACCATATATTTT. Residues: CASSSRTGGSGNTIYF.

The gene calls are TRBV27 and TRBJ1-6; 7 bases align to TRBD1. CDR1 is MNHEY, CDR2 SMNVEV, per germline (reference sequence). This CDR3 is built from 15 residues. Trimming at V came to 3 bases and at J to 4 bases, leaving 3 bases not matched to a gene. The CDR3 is CASSLGTVYNSPLHF. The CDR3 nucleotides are TGTGCCAGCAGTTTGGGGACAGTTTATAATTCACCCCTCCACTTT.

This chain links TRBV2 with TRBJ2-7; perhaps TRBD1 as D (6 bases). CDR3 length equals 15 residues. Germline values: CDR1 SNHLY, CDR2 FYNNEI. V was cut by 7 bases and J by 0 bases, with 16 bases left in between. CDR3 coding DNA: TGTGCCAGCAAGAACCGGGACACAAGCTCCTACGAGCAGTACTTC. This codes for CASKNRDTSSYEQYF.

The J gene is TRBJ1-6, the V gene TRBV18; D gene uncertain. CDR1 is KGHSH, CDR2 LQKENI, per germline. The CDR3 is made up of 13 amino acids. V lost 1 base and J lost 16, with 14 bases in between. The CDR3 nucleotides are TGTGCCAGCTCACCACAGAGCTCATCGAAACTCCACTTT. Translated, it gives CASSPQSSSKLHF.

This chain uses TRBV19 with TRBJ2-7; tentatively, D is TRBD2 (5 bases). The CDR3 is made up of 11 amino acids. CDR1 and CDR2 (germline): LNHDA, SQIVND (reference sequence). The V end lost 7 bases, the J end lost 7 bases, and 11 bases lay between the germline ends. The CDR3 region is CASTPEGEQYF. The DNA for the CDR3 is TGTGCCAGTACCCCTGAGGGAGAGCAGTACTTC. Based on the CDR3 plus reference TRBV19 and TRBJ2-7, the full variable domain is DGGITQSPKYLFRKEGQNVTLSCEQNLNHDAMYWYRQDPGQGLRLIYYSQIVNDFQKGDIAEGYSVSREKKESFPLTVTSAQKNPTAFYLCASTPEGEQYFGPGTRLTVT.

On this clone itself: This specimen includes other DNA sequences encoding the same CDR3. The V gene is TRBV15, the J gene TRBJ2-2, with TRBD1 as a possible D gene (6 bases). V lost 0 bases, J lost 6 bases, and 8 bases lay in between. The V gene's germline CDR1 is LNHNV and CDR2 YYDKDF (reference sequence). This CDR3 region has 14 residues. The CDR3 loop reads CATSRDRGPGELFF. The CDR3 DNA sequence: TGTGCCACCAGCAGAGACAGGGGTCCCGGGGAGCTGTTTTTT.

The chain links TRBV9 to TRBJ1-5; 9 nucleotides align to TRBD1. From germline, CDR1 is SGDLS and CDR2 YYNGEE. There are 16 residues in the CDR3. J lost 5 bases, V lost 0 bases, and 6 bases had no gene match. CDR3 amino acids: CASSVGGQGADQPQHF. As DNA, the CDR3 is TGTGCCAGCAGCGTAGGGGGACAGGGAGCGGATCAGCCCCAGCATTTT. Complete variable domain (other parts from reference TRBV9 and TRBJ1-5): DSGVTQTPKHLITATGQRVTLRCSPRSGDLSVYWYQQSLDQGLQFLIQYYNGEERAKGNILERFSAQQFPDLHSELNLSSLELGDSALYFCASSVGGQGADQPQHFGDGTRLSIL.

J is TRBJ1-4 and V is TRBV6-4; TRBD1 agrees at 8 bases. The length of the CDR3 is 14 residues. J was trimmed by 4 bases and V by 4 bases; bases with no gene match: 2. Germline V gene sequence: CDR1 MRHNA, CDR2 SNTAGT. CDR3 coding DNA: TGTGCCAGCAGTGGGACAGGGTTTAATGAAAAACTGTTTTTT. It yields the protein CASSGTGFNEKLFF.

The CDR3 reads CASSIYSQSTEAFF. The DNA for the CDR3 is TGTGCCAGTAGTATATACAGCCAGAGCACTGAAGCTTTCTTT. V usage is TRBV19 and J usage is TRBJ1-1; D is unresolved. The length of the CDR3 is 14 residues. Germline CDR1 is LNHDA and CDR2 is SQIVND (reference sequence). Trimming pared 2 bases from V and 4 bases from J, leaving 11 bases between.

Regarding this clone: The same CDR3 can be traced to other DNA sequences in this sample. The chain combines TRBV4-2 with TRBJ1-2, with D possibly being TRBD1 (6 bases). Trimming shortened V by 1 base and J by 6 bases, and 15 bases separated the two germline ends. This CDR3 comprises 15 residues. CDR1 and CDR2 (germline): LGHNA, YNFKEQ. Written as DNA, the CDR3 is TGTGCCAGCAGCCAAGTACCGGGGCAGGGGCATGGCTACACCTTC. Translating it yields CASSQVPGQGHGYTF.

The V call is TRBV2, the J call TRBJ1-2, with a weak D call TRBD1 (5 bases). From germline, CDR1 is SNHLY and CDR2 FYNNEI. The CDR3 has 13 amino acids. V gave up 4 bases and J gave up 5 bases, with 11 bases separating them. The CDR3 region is CASSVAGLYGYTF. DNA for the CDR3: TGTGCCAGCAGTGTCGCAGGGCTTTATGGCTACACCTTC.

The CDR3 region is CASSPTGGISTDTQYF. CDR3 DNA: TGTGCCAGCAGCCCGACAGGGGGAATCAGCACAGATACGCAGTATTTT. The chain is built from TRBV7-8 and TRBJ2-3; TRBD1 aligns across 9 bases. Germline trimming cut 5 bases from V and 0 bases from J; bases unmatched to any gene: 6. The CDR3 totals 16 residues. Germline V gene lookup returns CDR1 SGHVS and CDR2 FQNEAQ.

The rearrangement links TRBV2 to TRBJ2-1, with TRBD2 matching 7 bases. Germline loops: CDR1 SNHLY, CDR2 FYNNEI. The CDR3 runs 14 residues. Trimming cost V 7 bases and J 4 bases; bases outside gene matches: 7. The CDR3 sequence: CASKGRDLYNEQFF. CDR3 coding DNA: TGTGCCAGCAAGGGGAGGGACTTGTACAATGAGCAGTTCTTC.

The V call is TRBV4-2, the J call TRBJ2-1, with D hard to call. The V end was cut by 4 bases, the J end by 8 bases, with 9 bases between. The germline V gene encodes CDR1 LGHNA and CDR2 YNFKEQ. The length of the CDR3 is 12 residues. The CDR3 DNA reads TGTGCCAGCAGCCCCTCCGGAGATGAGCAGTTCTTC. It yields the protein CASSPSGDEQFF.